The source of this T cell receptor (beta chain) is a study of T cell responses to AZD1222 COVID-19 vaccine. This clone was seen more than once but under ten times. Its antigen is not known. Findings and limits, study-wide: Spike-specific TCR breadth and depth went up after people got two AZD1222 doses. The sample set comprised mostly white British donors with more females, and clonal diversity was possibly underestimated. In the spike-specific TCR repertoire, nearly half reportedly target unmutated variant regions. At baseline, just a handful of AZD1222 recipients tested seropositive.

The germline V gene has CDR1 KGHDR and CDR2 SFDVKD. The CDR3 extends over 18 amino acids. V shed 7 bases and J shed 8 bases, with 29 bases lying between them. Method: immunoSEQ multiplex PCR; TCRdb's copy keeps in-frame clones and lacks some. Among about 28,000 clones listed, roughly 78% were seen once. The specimen comprised peripheral blood, sampled on day 0 of AZD1222 vaccination. The chain carries TRBV24-1 and TRBJ2-1; the D gene is possibly TRBD2 (5 bases). The TCR was taken from an adult in good health. The CDR3 spells CATRGKPYSTTGSDEQFF. The CDR3 coding sequence is TGTGCCACCAGAGGCAAACCCTACTCGACTACCGGGTCGGATGAGCAGTTCTTC.